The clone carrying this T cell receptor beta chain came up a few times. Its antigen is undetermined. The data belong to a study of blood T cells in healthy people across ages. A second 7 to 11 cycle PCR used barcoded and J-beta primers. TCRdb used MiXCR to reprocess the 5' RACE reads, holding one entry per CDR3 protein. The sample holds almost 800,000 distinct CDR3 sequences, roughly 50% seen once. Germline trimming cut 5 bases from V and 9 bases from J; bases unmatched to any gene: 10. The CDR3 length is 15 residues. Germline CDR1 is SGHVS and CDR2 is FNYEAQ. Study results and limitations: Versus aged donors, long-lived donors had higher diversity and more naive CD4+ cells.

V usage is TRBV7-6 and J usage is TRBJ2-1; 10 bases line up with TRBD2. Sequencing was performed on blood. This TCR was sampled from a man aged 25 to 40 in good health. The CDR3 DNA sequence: TGTGCCAGCAGCGTACTAGCGGGAATGGGTAGTGAGCAGTTCTTC. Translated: CASSVLAGMGSEQFF. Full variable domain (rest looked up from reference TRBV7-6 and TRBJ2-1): GAGVSQSPRYKVTKRGQDVALRCDPISGHVSLYWYRQALGQGPEFLTYFNYEAQQDKSGLPNDRFSAERPEGSISTLTIQRTEQRDSAMYRCASSVLAGMGSEQFFGPGTRLTVL.